The T cell receptor beta chain under discussion was sequenced for a study of blood T cell repertoires in COVID-19. The assay was immunoSEQ multiplex PCR, and TCRdb's table has in-frame clones only and misses some. The table shows approximately 250,000 clones, with 90% occurring only once. This CDR3 contains 16 residues. Germline V gives CDR1 SGDLS, CDR2 YYNGEE. The ends lost 3 bases at V and 6 bases at J; junction bases unmatched: 9. The chain is built from TRBV9 and TRBJ2-1; 10 bases fit TRBD2. Sequencing input: PBMCs or T cells enriched from blood (not recorded which). The receptor was derived from a young woman with acute COVID-19. The CDR3: CASSGLAGGPSNEQFF. As DNA, the CDR3 is TGTGCCAGCAGCGGATTAGCGGGAGGCCCGAGCAATGAGCAGTTCTTC. The entire variable domain, with the rest obtained from reference TRBV9 and TRBJ2-1, is as follows: DSGVTQTPKHLITATGQRVTLRCSPRSGDLSVYWYQQSLDQGLQFLIQYYNGEERAKGNILERFSAQQFPDLHSELNLSSLELGDSALYFCASSGLAGGPSNEQFFGPGTRLTVL.